This T cell receptor (beta chain) was retrieved from a study of regulatory T cells in long-lasting Graves disease. Study observations and caveats: Patients with persistent disease showed a bias toward TRBV28, TRBJ1-2 and TRBJ2-5.

This clonotype was observed at least ten times. The antigen remains unidentified. As to time point: persistent/refractory GD, antithyroid drugs over 5 years with positive TRAb. Extracted RNA from PBMCs served as the source of the TCR library. Graves' disease diagnosis used American Thyroid Association guidelines. V lost 5 bases and J lost 5; bases outside the gene matches: 6. CDR1 and CDR2 from the germline V gene are SGHAT and FQNNGV. CDR3 length equals 16 residues. Through Arm-PCR of CDR3 regions and iRepertoire HTBI primers, TCR beta libraries were built. TCRdb reanalysed the multiplex PCR reads using MiXCR and keeps one entry per CDR3 protein. The table records about 430,000 distinct CDR3 sequences, around a fifth of them present only once.

The TCR sequence derives from a female donor with Graves disease. The sequences come from peripheral blood mononuclear cells (PBMCs), collected when the disease was refractory, from a patient treated with antithyroid drugs. V gene TRBV11-2 combines with J gene TRBJ2-5, with 15 bases identical to TRBD2. The CDR3 spells CASSQGLAGGRETQYF. The CDR3 DNA sequence: TGTGCCAGCAGCCAGGGACTAGCGGGAGGAAGGGAGACCCAGTACTTC.